This is a list of T cell receptor beta chains from one sample in a study of cytomegalovirus exposure and HLA in healthy donors. The data were produced by immunoSEQ multiplex PCR, yet TCRdb's version contains in-frame clones alone and is incomplete. In the table there are some 340,000 clones, approximately 86% of which are singletons. What was sequenced was PBMCs. These receptor sequences come from a woman aged 30 to 39 in good health and CMV-seropositive. CDR3s include the opening cysteine and the closing phenylalanine or tryptophan.

V	J	CDR3
TRBV7-3	TRBJ2-7	CASSYSTGTSGEQYF
TRBV12-5	TRBJ1-2	CASGWDGYGYTF
TRBV2	TRBJ2-2	CAGSGGRTGELFF
TRBV27	TRBJ2-7	CASSSRLALGAGEQYF
TRBV12-5	TRBJ2-5	CASGGYGETQYF
TRBV15	TRBJ2-1	CATSRDPISPNRPDNEQFF
TRBV19	TRBJ2-7	CASSPDGAGSDEQYF
TRBV6-1	TRBJ2-1	CASLRAGPYNEQFF
TRBV10-3	TRBJ2-2	CAISEPLGRANTGELFF
TRBV27	TRBJ2-2	CASSLAAGTPNTGELFF
TRBV29-1	TRBJ2-2	CSVGLAGHWSGELFF
TRBV2	TRBJ1-1	CASRRDPGTEAFF
TRBV5-1	TRBJ1-1	CASSLRGQNTEAFF
TRBV7-8	TRBJ2-3	CASSPRPKPPTDTQYF
TRBV4-3	TRBJ2-1	CASSLTSGKYNEQFF
TRBV30	TRBJ2-3	CAWTPGGNTQYF
TRBV5-5	TRBJ1-1	CASSLTGGSNTEAFF
TRBV5-8	TRBJ1-3	CASSLGRGSPGNTIYF
TRBV27	TRBJ1-2	CASSSRDRSPYGYTF
TRBV28	TRBJ1-5	CASSPGQGGNQPQHF
TRBV7-6	TRBJ2-3	CASSLGPSGRGDTQYF
TRBV2	TRBJ2-3	CASSGPVIRGTRYF
TRBV9	TRBJ1-4	CASSVGTGGGEKLFF
TRBV28	TRBJ2-7	CASSPRQGRYYEQYF
TRBV5-1	TRBJ2-3	CASSLEKTTAMRTDTQYF
TRBV28	TRBJ1-1	CASSVRESNTEAFF
TRBV27	TRBJ1-1	CASSLSGTVEAFF
TRBV6-5	TRBJ2-4	CASKTGAAKNIQYF
TRBV6-1	TRBJ1-1	CASSDRTPMKAFF
TRBV5-4	TRBJ1-2	CASSLDRVNYGYTF
TRBV30	TRBJ2-1	CAWSVRGHLSSYNEQFF
TRBV29-1	TRBJ2-4	CSVQREGPKNIQYF
TRBV28	TRBJ1-5	CASSLLGTVNQPQHF
TRBV27	TRBJ2-1	CASSFRSGEQFF
TRBV28	TRBJ2-3	CASSLRLGDTQYF
TRBV29-1	TRBJ1-1	CGGEGVNTEAFF
TRBV11-3	TRBJ2-2	CASSPRVGELFF
TRBV6-5	TRBJ2-4	CASSGRGDKNIQYF
TRBV5-6	TRBJ1-5	CASSLGGALKPQHF
TRBV7-2	TRBJ2-2	CASSRTSGANTGELFF
TRBV6-5	TRBJ1-5	CASSSRGRGNQPQHF
TRBV9	TRBJ1-4	CASSDGATNEKLFF
TRBV20-1	TRBJ2-5	CSARVPTTQYF
TRBV5-6	TRBJ2-7	CASSQGQSSYEQYF
TRBV7-2	TRBJ2-5	CASSPTGGEETQYF
TRBV6-5	TRBJ2-5	CAHLQTQYF
TRBV29-1	TRBJ2-4	CSVVLAKNIQYF
TRBV5-1	TRBJ2-3	CASSLPSGGAQSTDTQYF
TRBV7-7	TRBJ2-7	CASSPGASQDYEQYF
TRBV11-3	TRBJ2-2	CASSLRLAGYTGELFF
TRBV4-1	TRBJ1-1	CASSQDGGGRVAFF
TRBV19	TRBJ2-7	CASSPGQAILLYEQYF
TRBV2	TRBJ1-1	CASSERQGTVEAFF